This T cell receptor (beta chain) originates from a study of cytomegalovirus exposure and HLA in healthy donors. CDR3 length: 11 amino acids. Per germline, CDR1 DFQATT and CDR2 SNEGSKA (reference sequence). Trimming took off 5 bases at V and 4 bases at J, with 6 bases between the two ends. Concerning this clone itself: The antigen remains undetermined.

This PCR relied on a set of 60 Vbeta primers and 13 Jbeta primers. Some clones are missing from TCRdb's copy, which holds only in-frame ones; the method was immunoSEQ multiplex PCR. Of about 110,000 clones in the sample, 65% to 80% were seen once. Whole-study results and caveats: In a later analysis, V- and J-gene trimming of beta chains associated with a DCLRE1C missense variant, replicated independently. In a later analysis, donors in an Asian-associated ancestry cluster reportedly had fewer N-insertions in productive TCRs than the cohort mean. Altogether, 150 to 200 TCR beta chains were recorded as cytomegalovirus-associated.

Sequenced material: PBMCs. The TCR was taken from a male donor in good health and CMV-seropositive. The chain links TRBV20-1 to TRBJ2-1; D is unresolved. CDR3 amino acids: CSAPNYNEQFF. In DNA, the CDR3 is TGCAGTGCTCCCAATTACAATGAGCAGTTCTTC.